In this sample, the clone carrying this T cell receptor beta chain turned up once. The antigen is unknown. This sample is drawn from a study of Ad26.COV2.S vaccination and SARS-CoV-2 variants. Findings and limits, study-wide: Vaccinees displayed broader spike-specific TCR repertoires than placebo recipients.

The assay was immunoSEQ multiplex PCR, and TCRdb's table has in-frame clones only and misses some. Among roughly 380,000 clones, approximately 85% were seen once, and the ten largest hold less than 4%. As for treatment: around 19 received Ad26.COV2.S at low or high dose, single or two shots; a few received placebo; per-sample allocation not given. Samples were taken on day 63 after the first vaccine or placebo injection. The germline gives CDR1 SGDLS, CDR2 YYNGEE. The CDR3 is 18 amino acids. The V gene end was trimmed by 0 bases and the J gene end by 5 bases; junction bases not matched to a gene: 13.

Specimen: peripheral blood, collected in a trial of Ad26.COV2.S vaccine versus placebo. This rearrangement joins TRBV9 to TRBJ2-2, with 7 bases matching TRBD2. The clonotype comes from a person between 18 and 59 years old who received the Ad26.COV2.S COVID-19 vaccine or a placebo. CDR3 loop: CASSVGLSSQGGTGELFF. As DNA, the CDR3 is TGTGCCAGCAGCGTAGGGTTAAGTAGCCAGGGAGGGACCGGGGAGCTGTTTTTT.